This T cell receptor beta chain emerged from a study of cytomegalovirus exposure and HLA in healthy donors. This clone was picked up one time. Trimming cost V 1 base and J 0 bases, with 31 bases left between them. CDR3 length: 22 amino acids. The primer mix had 60 Vbeta and 13 Jbeta primers. Clones were sequenced by immunoSEQ multiplex PCR, and TCRdb holds only the in-frame ones, with some missing. The repertoire includes 210,000 or so clones, around four fifths of them detected once, and 0.71% sits in the top ten. The sample consisted of PBMCs. The TCR was taken from a boy aged 2 to 10 in good health and CMV-seronegative. The chain has TRBV23-1 and TRBJ2-7; D possibly corresponds to TRBD1 (8 bases). TRBV23-1 is sorted into the ORF group, with uncertain function. DNA of the CDR3: TGCGCCAGCAGTCAATATAACGCACCCCGGGGCGGACAGGGACTACTCTCCTACGAGCAGTACTTC. This gives the protein CASSQYNAPRGGQGLLSYEQYF.